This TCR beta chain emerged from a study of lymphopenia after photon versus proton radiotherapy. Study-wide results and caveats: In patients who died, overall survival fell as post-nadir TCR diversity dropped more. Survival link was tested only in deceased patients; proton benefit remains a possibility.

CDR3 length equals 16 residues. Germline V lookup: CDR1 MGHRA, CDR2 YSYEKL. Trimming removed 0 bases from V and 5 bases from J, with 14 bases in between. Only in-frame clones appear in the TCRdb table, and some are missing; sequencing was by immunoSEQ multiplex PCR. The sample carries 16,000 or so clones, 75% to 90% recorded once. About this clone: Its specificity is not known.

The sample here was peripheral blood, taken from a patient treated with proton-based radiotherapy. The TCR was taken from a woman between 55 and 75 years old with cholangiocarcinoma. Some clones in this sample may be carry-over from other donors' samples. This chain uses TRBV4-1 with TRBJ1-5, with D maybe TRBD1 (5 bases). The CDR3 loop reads CASSQDDRGAHQPQHF. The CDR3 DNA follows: TGCGCCAGCAGCCAAGATGACCGGGGCGCCCATCAGCCCCAGCATTTT.